The present T cell receptor (beta chain) was sequenced within a study of cytomegalovirus exposure and HLA in healthy donors (dated by TCRdb to the late 2010s). With respect to the entire study: An earlier analysis of some 550 of the donors reported approximately 290 Gb of sequence data and some 120 million unique TCR beta sequences from about 179 million T cells. An early release covering roughly 600 HLA-typed donors comprised about 300 gigabases of sequencing data and around 80 million unique TCR sequences. The genetic ancestry cluster associated with self-reported Caucasian donors included about 84% of the 350 to 500 genotyped donors. The aim of the study was to test whether cataloging public T cell receptors could identify signatures of past pathogen exposure. The study profiled the T cell repertoires of more than 500 subjects by immunosequencing and related them to cytomegalovirus serostatus. Along with the approximately 700-subject first cohort, a separate validation cohort of over a hundred different subjects was used. High-throughput TCR immunosequencing, statistical association of individual TCRs with disease status, and machine learning were combined to predict cytomegalovirus infection status. In a later analysis, previously published TCR beta repertoires from roughly 710 donors were re-analyzed and high-resolution HLA genotyping was added so that TCR occurrence patterns could be studied. Rather than using new phenotypic data, the later analysis identified candidate immune exposures from TCR beta sequences and from how often those sequences occurred across donors. An earlier analysis of about 600 of the donors used high-throughput TCR beta sequencing to judge whether each TCR beta V gene segment behaved as functional or pseudogenic. Donor age, sex, ethnicity and CMV serostatus were collected together with the repertoire data. Genome-wide SNP genotypes for about 55% of the roughly 670 donors were used in a later genetic analysis, which treated that subset as a discovery cohort. Every discovery cohort repertoire had been produced on one sequencing platform. HLA typing included class I and class II loci at four-digit resolution. The number of typed donors differed by locus: roughly 629-630 for A, B, C, DRB1 and DQB1; roughly 510 for DQA1; fewer than 610 for DPA1; and around 470 for DPB1. Because of strong linkage in the cohort, roughly five DR-DQ haplotypes were treated as single units for association and clustering. Among around 400 genotyped donors of the cohort, an average of around 240,000 unique TCR beta nucleotide sequences was sequenced per donor, of which 15% to 20% were non-productive. Overall study results and their limits: An earlier analysis of 587 of the donors showed that most TCR beta V segments appeared in productive rearrangements either about 90% or about 30% of the time, which broadly matched IMGT annotations. Across donors, most TCR sequences were observed very rarely, whereas some public TCRs were present in many individuals. According to a later analysis, most CMV-associated TCR beta chains appeared to be HLA-restricted, and the HLA associations seemed to be driven largely by CMV exposure. In vitro tests confirmed that a few of the cytomegalovirus-associated TCR beta chains recognize cytomegalovirus antigens. HLA typing was unavailable for some donors at each locus, so association tests used only the typed subset. V-gene and J-gene trimming of TCR beta chains was associated with a missense DCLRE1C variant in a later genetic analysis, and the association was replicated in an independent cohort. In a later analysis, several top co-occurrence clusters were reported to appear linked to parvovirus B19, influenza, CMV and Epstein-Barr virus. When HLA alleles, especially DR and DQ, strongly co-occurred, attributing TCR associations to individual alleles was difficult. A further reported finding was that TCR beta sequences accurately predicted the HLA-A and HLA-B alleles for most subjects in the first cohort. The classifier was reported to diagnose cytomegalovirus status with high specificity and sensitivity in both the original and validation cohorts. The authors suggested that the approach could potentially be generalized to other disease states and immunological phenotypes. For the cohort, immune exposure information was limited to CMV serostatus. A cluster of highly shared sequence variants was judged likely to represent a technical artifact of the sequencing pipeline. Linkage disequilibrium might explain the correlated functional status among segregating V segments, but an unknown experimental factor could not be excluded. In a later analysis, HLA-associated TCR beta chains were found to be more clonally expanded and to have lower generation probabilities than equally common non-associated chains. The study listed 170 or so TCR beta chains as associated with cytomegalovirus. Some IMGT-functional V segments, including TRBV6-2 and TRBV6-3, could not be distinguished by the 87-base-pair reads and were therefore excluded. Sequencing depth was assumed to be roughly uniform across donors in the presence/absence analyses, though that assumption may not hold. In a later analysis, the rate of TCR association differed among HLA loci, with DRB1 alleles having the most associated TCRs and HLA-C alleles having the fewest. The cohort was sequenced for TCR beta chains only, and without alpha or paired-chain data the features that could be detected were limited. The earlier analysis of almost 600 of the donors excluded around 17 rarely observed V segments, including chromosome 9 orphons, because counts were too low. According to a later genetic analysis, donors in an Asian-associated ancestry cluster had fewer N-insertions in productive TCRs than the approximately 610-donor mean. Specific HLA alleles were associated with some 15,000 TCR beta sequences at a false discovery rate of 0.05 in a later analysis.

The CDR3 starts with the cysteine, ends with the phenylalanine, and has 16 residues. Of all the DNA, just the CDR3 is kept, 48 bases in frame from base 1. As encoded in the germline V gene (reference sequence), CDR1 is SEHNR while CDR2 is FQNEAQ. The germline V end is reduced by 4 bases and the J end by 4 bases; junction bases left unmatched: 10. On this clone: Its cognate antigen has yet to be identified. No much larger clone exists at a distance of one base, and base qualities are not known.

The cohort comprised some 730 healthy bone marrow donors. At the time of sampling, all cohort members were nominally healthy, though unrecorded immune exposures were likely present. The donor tested CMV seropositive and was one of the 289 seropositive cohort members. Each donor provided a peripheral blood sample, and peripheral blood mononuclear cells were used for TCR beta sequencing. Genomic DNA extraction from the blood cell samples was performed with the Qiagen DNeasy Blood Extraction Kit. Libraries came from the immunoSEQ multiplex PCR assay. The multiplex PCR relied on a mix of 60 forward primers for TCR Vbeta segments and 13 reverse primers for TCR Jbeta segments. The CDR3 region of rearranged TCR beta genes was amplified from genomic DNA with a multiplex PCR assay. On the Illumina HiSeq System, the amplified TCR beta libraries were sequenced as 87-base-pair reads. In the source study's methods: Across the 500 to 700 repertoires, a later analysis counted 60 million to 90 million unique TCR beta chains, 9.5 million to 13 million of which were shared by at least two donors. Raw reads were error-corrected and collapsed into unique sequences by a nearest-neighbor algorithm in which closely related sequences were merged to remove PCR and sequencing errors. To assign V, D and J gene segments, CDR3 sequences were aligned to IMGT reference sequences. For a sequence to be retained, at least a six-nucleotide match to both a V gene segment and a J gene segment was required. Rearrangements were classified as productive when the CDR3 lacked stop codons and remained in frame with V and J, and all other rearrangements were classified as non-productive. CDR3 was defined by IMGT convention, running from the second conserved V-encoded cysteine to the conserved J-encoded phenylalanine. In an earlier analysis of around 640 of the donors, sequences lacking an unambiguous match to a single V gene segment were excluded. An earlier analysis of over 450 of the donors classified V segments as functional when productive rearrangements were above 56.7% and as segregating when the standard deviation between donors was above 5%. A statistical classification framework was built for diagnosing cytomegalovirus status from the catalog of TCR beta chain sequences. In a later analysis, TCR nucleotide sequences were compared against IMGT/GENE-DB human TR gene sequences so that V and J genes could be assigned. Using the TCRdist pipeline, a later analysis assigned CDR3 sequences along with most-parsimonious VDJ recombination scenarios. In a later analysis, each TCR beta chain was defined by its CDR3 amino acid sequence together with its V-gene family, and reads lacking a unique V-gene family were excluded. To address suspected cross-contamination and a sequencing artifact, a later analysis removed roughly 580 highly shared, low-generation-probability nucleotide sequences. For each public chain, a later analysis derived a clonal expansion index from normalized ranks of inferred template counts within each repertoire. Generation probabilities in a later analysis came from a VDJ recombination model fitted to out-of-frame rearrangements, and those results were checked against IGoR. In a later analysis, TCR-TCR, TCR-HLA and TCR-CMV co-occurrence was scored with hypergeometric tests, and a repertoire-size bias correction was applied to TCR pairs. A later analysis estimated false discovery rates by permuting HLA or CMV assignments 20 times. A later analysis grouped co-occurring TCRs with DBSCAN, adding TCRdist sequence similarity when clustering within HLA-allele-positive subsets. Repertoires with fewer than 30,000 or more than 120,000 public chains were left out of co-occurrence clustering, as were roughly five repertoires with anomalous nucleotide sharing. The clones in this table, taken by TCRdb from immuneACCESS, are in-frame only. Not every clone is retained; where verified, under half of the shortfall comes from an unresolved V gene, and the cause of the rest is unknown. That table gives V, J and clone size, and the DNA gave D and trimming. The sample table holds fewer than 200,000 clones, of which about three quarters were seen once. The ten largest clonotypes hold about 2.6% of the sample.

The clonotype was recovered from a woman in her thirties or forties in good health and CMV-seropositive. The rearrangement joined TRBV7-9 to TRBJ2-5; TRBD2 agrees with 9 junctional bases. The sequencing input was PBMCs. DNA sequence: TGTGCCAGCAGCTCTAGCGGAGGCGGGGGGGGAGAGACCCAGTACTTC. It codes for CASSSSGGGGGETQYF.